A selection of T cell receptor beta chains follows, all from one sample in a study of T cell responses to AZD1222 COVID-19 vaccine. Assay: immunoSEQ multiplex PCR; the TCRdb copy retains only in-frame clones and omits some. In the table there are about 130,000 clones, over 90% of which are singletons. Sequences were derived from peripheral blood, sampled on day 0 of AZD1222 vaccination. Receptors were obtained from an adult in good health. The CDR3 runs from the conserved cysteine through the conserved F or W. D genes are given only for firm matches. Clone size is not always given. Where it is, it says once, few, many or a class for expanded clones.

d_call: TRBD1
j_call: TRBJ1-1
clone_size: .
v_call: TRBV7-2
cdr3_aa: CASSFTGTGGGTEAFF
cdr3_nt: TGTGCCAGCAGCTTTACCGGGACAGGGGGCGGCACTGAAGCTTTCTTT

d_call: .
j_call: TRBJ1-6
clone_size: .
v_call: TRBV27
cdr3_aa: CASSLSPQADSPLHF
cdr3_nt: TGTGCCAGCAGTTTATCGCCCCAAGCTGATTCACCCCTCCACTTT

d_call: .
j_call: TRBJ1-4
clone_size: .
v_call: TRBV11-2
cdr3_aa: CASSLGATTNEKLFF
cdr3_nt: TGTGCCAGCAGCCTGGGTGCCACAACTAATGAAAAACTGTTTTTT

d_call: .
j_call: TRBJ1-1
clone_size: .
v_call: TRBV5-1
cdr3_aa: CASSPTPRPRAEAFF
cdr3_nt: TGCGCCAGCAGCCCGACCCCCCGACCGAGGGCTGAAGCTTTCTTT

d_call: TRBD1
j_call: TRBJ2-7
clone_size: .
v_call: TRBV7-3
cdr3_aa: CASSLGQGVNEQYF
cdr3_nt: TGTGCCAGCAGCTTGGGGCAGGGGGTCAACGAGCAGTACTTC

d_call: .
j_call: TRBJ1-1
clone_size: .
v_call: TRBV6-5
cdr3_aa: CASSDHGQNTEAFF
cdr3_nt: TGTGCCAGCAGCGACCACGGACAGAACACTGAAGCTTTCTTT

d_call: .
j_call: TRBJ2-7
clone_size: few
v_call: TRBV9
cdr3_aa: CASSVDSLGTTDEQYF
cdr3_nt: TGTGCCAGCAGCGTCGACTCCTTGGGAACGACAGACGAGCAGTACTTC

d_call: .
j_call: TRBJ1-1
clone_size: .
v_call: TRBV7-9
cdr3_aa: CASAAVIVATEAFF
cdr3_nt: TGTGCCAGCGCTGCGGTCATCGTGGCCACTGAAGCTTTCTTT

d_call: .
j_call: TRBJ2-3
clone_size: .
v_call: TRBV5-6
cdr3_aa: CASSLEGFGGRRRDTQYF
cdr3_nt: TGTGCCAGCAGCTTGGAGGGATTCGGAGGTCGTAGGCGGGATACGCAGTATTTT

d_call: .
j_call: TRBJ1-3
clone_size: .
v_call: TRBV30
cdr3_aa: CAWSDGSGGNTIYF
cdr3_nt: TGTGCCTGGAGTGACGGATCAGGGGGAAACACCATATATTTT

d_call: TRBD1
j_call: TRBJ2-2
clone_size: .
v_call: TRBV9
cdr3_aa: CASSVVGQGAAGELFF
cdr3_nt: TGTGCCAGCAGCGTAGTGGGACAGGGGGCCGCCGGGGAGCTGTTTTTT

d_call: .
j_call: TRBJ1-3
clone_size: .
v_call: TRBV4-1
cdr3_aa: CASSPRRSTSGNTIYF
cdr3_nt: TGCGCCAGCAGCCCTCGGAGGTCCACCTCTGGAAACACCATATATTTT

d_call: .
j_call: TRBJ1-2
clone_size: .
v_call: TRBV6-2/TRBV6-3
cdr3_aa: CASSYSNGVYGYTF
cdr3_nt: TGTGCCAGCAGTTACTCGAATGGCGTCTATGGCTACACCTTC

d_call: .
j_call: TRBJ1-1
clone_size: .
v_call: TRBV9
cdr3_aa: CASSPGGVLHTEAFF
cdr3_nt: TGTGCCAGCAGCCCAGGAGGGGTCTTGCACACTGAAGCTTTCTTT

d_call: .
j_call: TRBJ1-2
clone_size: .
v_call: TRBV3-1/TRBV3-2
cdr3_aa: CASSRGLYNYGYTF
cdr3_nt: TGTGCCAGCAGCCGGGGACTGTATAACTATGGCTACACCTTC

d_call: .
j_call: TRBJ2-2
clone_size: .
v_call: TRBV3-1/TRBV3-2
cdr3_aa: CASRYKTGSGELFF
cdr3_nt: TGTGCCAGCAGATATAAAACAGGGTCCGGGGAGCTGTTTTTT

d_call: .
j_call: TRBJ1-1
clone_size: .
v_call: TRBV7-2
cdr3_aa: CASSLKGDTEAFF
cdr3_nt: TGTGCCAGCAGCTTAAAGGGCGACACTGAAGCTTTCTTT

d_call: TRBD1
j_call: TRBJ1-6
clone_size: .
v_call: TRBV12-5
cdr3_aa: CASAQRTGGYNSPLHF
cdr3_nt: TGTGCTAGTGCCCAAAGGACAGGGGGCTATAATTCACCCCTCCACTTT

d_call: .
j_call: TRBJ2-2
clone_size: .
v_call: TRBV24-1
cdr3_aa: CATSDLRRGPVAGELFF
cdr3_nt: TGTGCCACCAGTGATTTGCGACGGGGGCCAGTCGCCGGGGAGCTGTTTTTT

d_call: .
j_call: TRBJ2-3
clone_size: .
v_call: TRBV5-6
cdr3_aa: CASSPGLNTDTQYF
cdr3_nt: TGTGCCAGCAGCCCGGGACTCAACACAGATACGCAGTATTTT

d_call: TRBD1
j_call: TRBJ1-6
clone_size: .
v_call: TRBV4-2
cdr3_aa: CASSLPGQGNSPLHF
cdr3_nt: TGTGCCAGCAGCCTTCCGGGACAGGGGAATTCACCCCTCCACTTT

d_call: .
j_call: TRBJ1-2
clone_size: once
v_call: TRBV7-9
cdr3_aa: CASSLDRTVGYTF
cdr3_nt: TGTGCCAGCAGCTTAGACAGGACTGTTGGCTACACCTTC

d_call: .
j_call: TRBJ1-2
clone_size: .
v_call: TRBV27
cdr3_aa: CASSLGDGYGYTF
cdr3_nt: TGTGCCAGCAGTTTAGGCGACGGTTATGGCTACACCTTC

d_call: .
j_call: TRBJ1-1
clone_size: .
v_call: TRBV6-5
cdr3_aa: CASRPIAGTEAFF
cdr3_nt: TGTGCCAGCAGGCCGATCGCAGGGACTGAAGCTTTCTTT

d_call: .
j_call: TRBJ2-3
clone_size: .
v_call: TRBV5-4
cdr3_aa: CASSLGTRTDTQYF
cdr3_nt: TGTGCCAGCAGCTTGGGGACACGTACAGATACGCAGTATTTT

d_call: .
j_call: TRBJ2-2
clone_size: .
v_call: TRBV12-3/TRBV12-4
cdr3_aa: CASSFPGELLF
cdr3_nt: TGTGCCAGCAGTTTTCCCGGGGAGCTGCTTTTT

d_call: .
j_call: TRBJ2-1
clone_size: .
v_call: TRBV2
cdr3_aa: CASSSPGGNEQFF
cdr3_nt: TGTGCCAGCAGTTCCCCCGGGGGAAATGAGCAGTTCTTC

d_call: .
j_call: TRBJ1-5
clone_size: .
v_call: TRBV19
cdr3_aa: CASSTHPINNQPQHF
cdr3_nt: TGTGCCAGTAGTACCCACCCGATAAACAATCAGCCCCAGCATTTT

d_call: .
j_call: TRBJ1-6
clone_size: .
v_call: TRBV7-2
cdr3_aa: CASSPLGDRSPLHF
cdr3_nt: TGTGCCAGCAGCCCACTCGGAGATAGATCACCCCTCCACTTT

d_call: .
j_call: TRBJ1-3
clone_size: .
v_call: TRBV5-4
cdr3_aa: CASSWGGGAISGNTIYF
cdr3_nt: TGTGCCAGCAGCTGGGGCGGGGGAGCCATCTCTGGAAACACCATATATTTT

d_call: .
j_call: TRBJ1-1
clone_size: .
v_call: TRBV7-2
cdr3_aa: CASSLEPAPHTEAFF
cdr3_nt: TGTGCCAGCAGCTTAGAGCCAGCCCCCCACACTGAAGCTTTCTTT

d_call: TRBD1
j_call: TRBJ1-5
clone_size: .
v_call: TRBV7-3
cdr3_aa: CASSATGGWDQPQHF
cdr3_nt: TGTGCCAGCAGCGCCACAGGGGGCTGGGATCAGCCCCAGCATTTT

d_call: TRBD2
j_call: TRBJ2-3
clone_size: few
v_call: TRBV5-1
cdr3_aa: CASSLSSGGFSTDTQYF
cdr3_nt: TGCGCCAGCAGCTTGTCGAGCGGGGGGTTTAGCACAGATACGCAGTATTTT

d_call: .
j_call: TRBJ1-2
clone_size: .
v_call: TRBV7-2
cdr3_aa: CASSLDRRAYGYTF
cdr3_nt: TGTGCCAGCAGCTTAGATAGGAGAGCCTATGGCTACACCTTC

d_call: .
j_call: TRBJ2-2
clone_size: once
v_call: TRBV2
cdr3_aa: CASSEAPQVPGELFF
cdr3_nt: TGTGCCAGCAGTGAGGCCCCGCAGGTTCCCGGGGAGCTGTTTTTT

d_call: .
j_call: TRBJ2-7
clone_size: .
v_call: TRBV5-5
cdr3_aa: CASSLSGSDYEQYF
cdr3_nt: TGTGCCAGCAGCTTGTCCGGCAGCGACTACGAGCAGTACTTC

d_call: .
j_call: TRBJ1-3
clone_size: .
v_call: TRBV6-5
cdr3_aa: CASTPGPGNTIYF
cdr3_nt: TGTGCCAGCACACCGGGGCCAGGAAACACCATATATTTT

d_call: TRBD1
j_call: TRBJ2-7
clone_size: .
v_call: TRBV12-3/TRBV12-4
cdr3_aa: CASSLGQDYEQYF
cdr3_nt: TGTGCCAGCAGTTTGGGACAGGACTACGAGCAGTACTTC

d_call: .
j_call: TRBJ1-1
clone_size: .
v_call: TRBV7-6
cdr3_aa: CASSPTGGGRWNTEAFF
cdr3_nt: TGTGCCAGCAGCCCGACCGGGGGGGGGCGTTGGAACACTGAAGCTTTCTTT

d_call: TRBD1
j_call: TRBJ1-4
clone_size: .
v_call: TRBV7-9
cdr3_aa: CASSRSGQLNEKLFF
cdr3_nt: TGTGCCAGCAGCAGGTCGGGACAGCTTAATGAAAAACTGTTTTTT